A selection of T cell receptor beta chains follows, all from one sample in a study of CD8 T cells in ankylosing spondylitis. TCRdb re-called the 5' RACE reads with MiXCR, one entry per CDR3 protein. The top ten clones hold 0.5% to 0.75% of a sample with 250,000 or so distinct CDR3 sequences, roughly a quarter of them seen once. Sequencing was performed on blood, either unsorted or a sorted T cell fraction (not recorded which). These receptors came from a male donor with ankylosing spondylitis or in good health (not recorded which). Both conserved end residues are part of each CDR3. Each record gives: D gene, clone size, V gene, J gene, CDR3 protein, CDR3 DNA. A D gene is named only where the DNA matches it firmly. The size field is filled for only some rows; it gives once, few, many or a size class.

>.|many|TRBV12-3/TRBV12-4|TRBJ1-4
CASSLDAFNEKLFF
TGTGCCAGCAGTTTGGACGCATTTAATGAAAAACTGTTTTTT
>.|many|TRBV18|TRBJ2-7
CASSPAPTYEQYF
TGTGCCAGCTCACCAGCTCCCACCTACGAGCAGTACTTC
>TRBD1|many|TRBV6-4|TRBJ1-3
CASSDSTGAGNTIYF
TGTGCCAGCAGTGACTCTACAGGGGCTGGAAACACCATATATTTT
>TRBD2|.|TRBV20-1|TRBJ2-3
CSADSMAPLAEGTDTQYF
TGCAGTGCTGATTCGATGGCTCCCCTAGCGGAGGGCACAGATACGCAGTATTTT
>.|few|TRBV20-1|TRBJ2-7
CSARDTRDEQYF
TGCAGTGCTAGAGATACGAGGGACGAGCAGTACTTC
>.|many|TRBV20-1|TRBJ1-2
CSARDPGRGVHGYTF
TGCAGTGCTAGAGATCCCGGCAGGGGAGTGCATGGCTACACCTTC
>.|many|TRBV5-1|TRBJ1-2
CASSLASGGYTF
TGCGCCAGCAGCTTGGCGAGCGGTGGCTACACCTTC
>.|.|TRBV24-1|TRBJ2-7
CATSDTTGAYEQYF
TGTGCCACCAGTGACACGACAGGCGCCTACGAGCAGTACTTC
>.|once|TRBV10-2|TRBJ2-7
CASSEVGGLSYEQYF
TGCGCCAGCAGTGAGGTGGGGGGGCTCTCCTACGAGCAGTACTTC
>TRBD1|many|TRBV29-1|TRBJ1-1
CSTGQGVNTEAFF
TGCAGCACTGGACAGGGCGTGAACACTGAAGCTTTCTTT
>.|few|TRBV7-2|TRBJ2-3
CASSLRFRPDTQYF
TGTGCCAGCAGCTTACGGTTTCGACCAGATACGCAGTATTTT
>.|many|TRBV10-3|TRBJ1-5
CAISDWDGGPLGPQHF
TGTGCCATCAGTGACTGGGACGGAGGGCCTTTGGGGCCCCAGCATTTT
>.|many|TRBV10-3|TRBJ1-1
CAISLTQENTEAFF
TGTGCCATCAGTCTTACACAGGAGAACACTGAAGCTTTCTTT
>.|many|TRBV10-3|TRBJ2-5
CAISRGQVQETQYF
TGTGCCATCAGTCGAGGGCAGGTTCAAGAGACCCAGTACTTC
>.|.|TRBV7-9|TRBJ2-2
CASSLRAPGELFF
TGTGCCAGCAGCTTACGGGCCCCCGGGGAGCTGTTTTTT
>.|.|TRBV25-1|TRBJ2-1
CASSDWGISYNEQFF
TGTGCCAGCAGTGACTGGGGGATCTCCTACAATGAGCAGTTCTTC
>.|.|TRBV7-8|TRBJ2-1
CASSPNRDNEQFF
TGTGCCAGCAGCCCCAACAGGGACAATGAGCAGTTCTTC
>TRBD2|many|TRBV20-1|TRBJ2-7
CSAREGELAGGEQYF
TGCAGTGCTAGAGAGGGGGAGCTAGCGGGGGGCGAGCAGTACTTC
>.|many|TRBV3-1|TRBJ1-5
CASSQGRSVGQPQHF
TGTGCCAGCAGCCAAGGGAGGTCCGTTGGCCAGCCCCAGCATTTT
>TRBD2|once|TRBV20-1|TRBJ2-5
CSATILAGGPLQETQYF
TGCAGTGCTACAATACTAGCGGGGGGCCCCTTACAAGAGACCCAGTACTTC
>.|.|TRBV5-4|TRBJ2-1
CASRSELRSSYNEQFF
TGTGCCAGCAGATCTGAGCTACGGAGCTCCTACAATGAGCAGTTCTTC
>.|.|TRBV10-1|TRBJ2-7
CASSGSQGLGYEQYF
TGCGCCAGCAGTGGATCCCAGGGACTGGGTTACGAGCAGTACTTC
>.|many|TRBV12-3/TRBV12-4|TRBJ1-4
CASSSRGPTNEKLFF
TGTGCCAGCAGTTCCCGGGGGCCAACTAATGAAAAACTGTTTTTT
>.|many|TRBV10-1|TRBJ2-5
CASSREFGETQYF
TGCGCCAGCAGTCGAGAATTTGGGGAGACCCAGTACTTC
>.|many|TRBV12-3/TRBV12-4|TRBJ2-7
CASRDSGGRDYEQYF
TGTGCCAGCAGGGACTCGGGGGGCCGTGATTACGAGCAGTACTTC
>.|.|TRBV7-9|TRBJ2-5
CASSLYWGDETQYF
TGTGCCAGCAGCTTATATTGGGGGGACGAGACCCAGTACTTC
>TRBD1|.|TRBV12-3/TRBV12-4|TRBJ2-3
CASRPWTGGTDTQYF
TGTGCCAGCAGACCCTGGACAGGGGGCACAGATACGCAGTATTTT
>.|few|TRBV20-1|TRBJ2-7
CSARPGVGIEQYF
TGCAGTGCTCGCCCAGGTGTAGGGATCGAGCAGTACTTC
>.|.|TRBV20-1|TRBJ1-6
CSAPGRASNSPLHF
TGCAGCGCGCCGGGGCGGGCGAGTAATTCACCCCTCCACTTT
>TRBD1|few|TRBV12-3/TRBV12-4|TRBJ2-7
CASSQGTGYYEQYF
TGTGCCAGCAGCCAAGGGACAGGGTACTACGAGCAGTACTTC
>.|many|TRBV7-2|TRBJ2-2
CASSLGLHNTGELFF
TGTGCCAGCAGCCTGGGACTTCACAACACCGGGGAGCTGTTTTTT
>.|.|TRBV5-1|TRBJ2-2
CASSSQGFIGTGELFF
TGCGCCAGCAGCTCCCAGGGTTTTATCGGAACCGGGGAGCTGTTTTTT
>.|many|TRBV20-1|TRBJ2-7
CSAPPGGTQSYEQYF
TGCAGTGCTCCCCCCGGAGGGACGCAATCCTACGAGCAGTACTTC
>.|many|TRBV7-3|TRBJ2-1
CASSLNRVGHNEQFF
TGTGCCAGCAGCTTAAACAGGGTAGGGCACAATGAGCAGTTCTTC
>TRBD1|many|TRBV29-1|TRBJ1-6
CSVDETGRDRGYSPLHF
TGCAGCGTTGACGAAACTGGCCGGGACAGGGGATATTCACCCCTCCACTTT
>TRBD1|many|TRBV20-1|TRBJ1-2
CSGTGGDYGYTF
TGCAGTGGGACAGGGGGAGACTATGGCTACACCTTC
>TRBD1|many|TRBV6-5|TRBJ2-1
CASSYWTGKEQFF
TGTGCCAGCAGTTACTGGACAGGGAAAGAGCAGTTCTTC
>.|.|TRBV28|TRBJ2-7
CASSTPGSRGSISYEQYF
TGTGCCAGCAGTACCCCCGGCTCGAGGGGCTCAATCTCCTACGAGCAGTACTTC
>TRBD1|few|TRBV6-1|TRBJ1-6
CASRRGQGYNSPLHF
TGTGCCAGCAGAAGAGGACAGGGCTATAATTCACCCCTCCACTTT
>.|many|TRBV7-9|TRBJ2-3
CASSLERDTQYF
TGTGCCAGCAGTTTGGAGCGGGATACGCAGTATTTT
>.|.|TRBV29-1|TRBJ1-1
CSVDSEMNTEAFF
TGCAGCGTCGACAGCGAGATGAACACTGAAGCTTTCTTT